The 13 T cell receptor beta chains presented below share a single source sample, sequenced in a study of T cell responses to AZD1222 COVID-19 vaccine. Generated by immunoSEQ multiplex PCR, the TCRdb table keeps only in-frame clones and is missing some. Among approximately 80,000 clones, about 87% were seen once, and the ten largest hold less than 7.5%. The sample consisted of peripheral blood, taken on day 0 of AZD1222 vaccination. These receptors all come from an adult in good health.

A single count supports this clone. The genes are TRBV5-1 and TRBJ2-5; D is ambiguous. V shed 7 bases and J shed 3 bases, with 7 bases lying between them. Germline CDR1 reads SGHRS; CDR2 reads YFSETQ. The CDR3 runs to 11 residues. CDR3 coding DNA: TGCGCCAGCTCCGCTAAAGAGACCCAGTACTTC. Translated, it gives CASSAKETQYF.

In its sample, this clone was seen a few times. This rearrangement joins TRBV6-5 to TRBJ2-3, with 9 bases lining up with TRBD1. The V segment lost 6 bases and the J segment 2 bases; nucleotides outside the gene matches: 6. This CDR3 is 15 amino acids long. The germline gives CDR1 MNHEY, CDR2 SVGAGI. The CDR3 protein is CASRPRDRATDTQYF. CDR3 nucleotides: TGTGCCAGCAGACCCCGGGACAGGGCCACAGATACGCAGTATTTT.

The V gene is TRBV3-1 (or the pseudogene TRBV3-2), the J gene TRBJ1-5; 8 bases match TRBD1. From germline, CDR1 is LGHDT and CDR2 YNNKEL (reference sequence). The CDR3 sequence is 17 residues long. V shed 1 base, J shed 3 bases, and the junction held 8 bases outside the gene matches. CDR3 in amino acids: CASSQGAAGGNNQPQHF. CDR3 DNA sequence: TGTGCCAGCAGCCAAGGGGCGGCAGGGGGCAACAATCAGCCCCAGCATTTT.

V usage is TRBV7-3 and J usage is TRBJ1-1, with 8 bases aligning to TRBD1. CDR1 is SGHTA and CDR2 is FQGTGA in the germline V gene. J gave up 2 bases and V 5 bases, and 16 bases lay outside the gene matches. This CDR3 has 18 residues. The CDR3 DNA reads TGTGCCAGCAGCCCATCATTCCGGACAGGGACCTCTAACACTGAAGCTTTCTTT. Residues: CASSPSFRTGTSNTEAFF.

J is TRBJ2-5 and V is TRBV7-7, with TRBD2 matching 8 bases. Germline V gene data show CDR1 as SSHAT and CDR2 as FNYEAQ (reference sequence). The length of the CDR3 is 17 residues. The junction had 11 bases not matched to a gene; V was cut back by 4 bases and J by 1 base. In DNA form, the CDR3 reads TGTGCCAGCAGCTCTAGGGTAGGGCTAGCGGGCCAAGAGACCCAGTACTTC. Translating gives CASSSRVGLAGQETQYF.

The chain has TRBV11-3 and TRBJ2-7; 8 bases are a match to TRBD1. V shed 1 base, J shed 5 bases, and the junction held 7 bases outside the gene matches. Germline values: CDR1 SGHNT, CDR2 YENEEA. This CDR3 contains 15 residues. The CDR3 reads CASSLGRTGLNEQYF. CDR3 bases: TGTGCCAGCAGCTTAGGTCGGACAGGGCTTAACGAGCAGTACTTC.

This clone was found once. This chain connects TRBV7-2 to TRBJ2-3; 9 nucleotides agree with TRBD2. Germline CDR1 SGHTA, CDR2 FQGNSA. V lost 7 bases, J lost 3 bases, and 8 bases stayed unmatched. CDR3 length: 15 amino acids. CDR3 bases: TGTGCCAGCATGCGGGGGGGACTATGGACAGATACGCAGTATTTT. It yields the protein CASMRGGLWTDTQYF.

The J gene is TRBJ2-5, the V gene TRBV7-3, with TRBD1 matching over 7 bases. V dropped 5 bases and J dropped 7; count of bases not matched to a gene: 7. The CDR3 spans 13 residues. Germline V gene sequence: CDR1 SGHTA, CDR2 FQGTGA. The DNA of the CDR3 is TGTGCCAGCAGCCAGACAGGGCTAGGGACCCAGTACTTC. Translation: CASSQTGLGTQYF.

The chain has TRBV7-9 and TRBJ1-1; D perhaps matches TRBD1 (5 bases). The CDR3 spans 12 residues. The germline CDR1 and CDR2 sequences are SEHNR and FQNEAQ (reference sequence). V was clipped by 3 bases and J by 7 bases, with 9 bases between them. DNA of the CDR3: TGTGCCAGCAGCTTGGCAGGGAGTGAAGCTTTCTTT. It yields the protein CASSLAGSEAFF. Full variable domain (outside the CDR3, taken from reference TRBV7-9 and TRBJ1-1): DTGVSQNPRHKITKRGQNVTFRCDPISEHNRLYWYRQTLGQGPEFLTYFQNEAQLEKSRLLSDRFSAERPKGSFSTLEIQRTEQGDSAMYLCASSLAGSEAFFGQGTRLTVV.

This clone was counted once. The chain carries TRBV10-3 and TRBJ2-7, with 9 nucleotides matching TRBD1. Germline CDR1 and CDR2: ENHRY and SYGVKD. V shed 0 bases and J 7 bases; nucleotides not matched to a gene: 13. This CDR3 spans 17 amino acids. CDR3 sequence (DNA): TGTGCCATCAGTGAGTCTGGAAGGACAGGGGCCTTGGGGGAGCAGTACTTC. Protein sequence: CAISESGRTGALGEQYF.

The J gene is TRBJ2-5, the V gene TRBV28; 8 bases line up with TRBD2. Germline assignment: CDR1 MDHEN and CDR2 SYDVKM. V lost 6 bases, J lost 4 bases, and 7 bases stayed unmatched. The CDR3 consists of 14 residues. CDR3 nucleotides: TGTGCCAGCAGCTCCCCCGGGGGGGTAGAGACCCAGTACTTC. Translation: CASSSPGGVETQYF. Combining the CDR3 with reference TRBV28 and TRBJ2-5 gives the whole variable domain DVKVTQSSRYLVKRTGEKVFLECVQDMDHENMFWYRQDPGLGLRLIYFSYDVKMKEKGDIPEGYSVSREKKERFSLILESASTNQTSMYLCASSSPGGVETQYFGPGTRLLVL.

The rearrangement joins TRBV29-1 to TRBJ1-2; D uncertain. Looked up from germline, CDR1 is SQVTM and CDR2 is ANQGSEA. Trimming took 4 bases from V and 8 from J, leaving 14 bases between them. This CDR3 has 12 amino acids. The CDR3 loop reads CSVGERSRGYTF. The CDR3 coding sequence is TGCAGCGTTGGTGAGCGGTCGCGCGGCTACACCTTC.

The gene calls are TRBV9 and TRBJ1-3; no reliable D call. V shed 7 bases and J shed 0 bases, with 8 bases lying between them. The CDR3 covers 13 residues. The germline V gene has CDR1 SGDLS and CDR2 YYNGEE. The CDR3 coding sequence is TGTGCCAGCGCGGGGTCCTCTGGAAACACCATATATTTT. Translating it yields CASAGSSGNTIYF.